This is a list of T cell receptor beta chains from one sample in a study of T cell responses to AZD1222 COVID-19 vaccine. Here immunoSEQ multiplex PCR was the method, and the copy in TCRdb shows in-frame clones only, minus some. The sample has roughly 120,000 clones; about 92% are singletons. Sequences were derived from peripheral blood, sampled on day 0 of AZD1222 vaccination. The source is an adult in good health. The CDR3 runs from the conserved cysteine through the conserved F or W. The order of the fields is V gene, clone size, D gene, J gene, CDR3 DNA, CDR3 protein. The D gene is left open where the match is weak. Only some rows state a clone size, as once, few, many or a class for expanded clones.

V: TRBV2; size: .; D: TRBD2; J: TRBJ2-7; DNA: TGTGCCAGCAGTGGAGCGGGAGGGGTCTACGAGCAGTACTTC; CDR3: CASSGAGGVYEQYF
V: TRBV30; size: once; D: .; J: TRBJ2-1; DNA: TGTGCCTGGAGTGGCCCTCCTATCTCCTACAATGAGCAGTTCTTC; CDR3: CAWSGPPISYNEQFF
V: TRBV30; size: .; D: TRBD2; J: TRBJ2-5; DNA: TGTGCCTGGAGTATACCCGGGACTAGCGGCCAAGAGACCCAGTACTTC; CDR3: CAWSIPGTSGQETQYF
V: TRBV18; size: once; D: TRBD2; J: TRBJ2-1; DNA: TGTGCCAGCTCCCCAGGGACTAGCGGTTACAATGAGCAGTTCTTC; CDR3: CASSPGTSGYNEQFF
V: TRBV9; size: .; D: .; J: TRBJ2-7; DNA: TGTGCCAGCAGCGTAGCGGGGACGAACTACGAGCAGTACTTC; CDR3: CASSVAGTNYEQYF
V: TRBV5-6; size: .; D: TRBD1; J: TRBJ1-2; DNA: TGTGCCAGCAGAGACAGGGTGACTATGGCTACACCTTATGGCTACACCTTC; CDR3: CASRDRVTMATPYGYTF
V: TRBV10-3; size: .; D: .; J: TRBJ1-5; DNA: TGTGCCATCAGTGGAGGAAATCAGCCCCAGCATTTT; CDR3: CAISGGNQPQHF
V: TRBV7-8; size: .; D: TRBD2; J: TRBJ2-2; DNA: TGTGCCAGCACCTCCCGAACTAGCGGAGGCGGGGAGCTGTTTTTT; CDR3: CASTSRTSGGGELFF
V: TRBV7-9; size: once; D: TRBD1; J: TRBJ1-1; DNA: TGTGCCAGCACTCCCGCCCGACGGACAGGCACTGAAGCTTTCTTT; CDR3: CASTPARRTGTEAFF
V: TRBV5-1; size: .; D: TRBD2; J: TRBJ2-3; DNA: TGCGCCAGCAGCTTGTCGGGACTAGCGCCCCAGGAAACGCAGTATTTT; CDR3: CASSLSGLAPQETQYF
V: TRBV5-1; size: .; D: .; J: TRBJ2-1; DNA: TGCGCCAGCAGCTTGTCGGGCCCTTACTCTTACAATGAGCAGTTCTTC; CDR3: CASSLSGPYSYNEQFF
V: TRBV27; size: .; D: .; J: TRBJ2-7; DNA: TGTGCCAGCAGTTCCGCCCCTTCCCTCTACGAGCAGTACTTC; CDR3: CASSSAPSLYEQYF
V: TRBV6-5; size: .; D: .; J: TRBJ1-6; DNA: TGTGCCAGCAGACCGGCGGCTTGGGGGGCACCCCTCCACTTT; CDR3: CASRPAAWGAPLHF
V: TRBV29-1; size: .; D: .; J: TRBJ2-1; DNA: TGCAGCGTTGCATTGGGGGCTTTAGAGAATGAGCAGTTCTTC; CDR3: CSVALGALENEQFF
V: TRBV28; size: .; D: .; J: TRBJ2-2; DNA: TGTGCCAGCAGTTTGAGGGGCGGGGAGCTGTTTTTT; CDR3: CASSLRGGELFF
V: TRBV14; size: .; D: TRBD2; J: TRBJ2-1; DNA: TGTGCCAGCAGACCCAGCGGGACGGGTTGGGATGAGCAGTTCTTC; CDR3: CASRPSGTGWDEQFF
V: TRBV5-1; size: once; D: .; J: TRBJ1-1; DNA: TGCGCCAGCAGCTTACCGCCGGCAGGGCCGATGGGCACTGAAGCTTTCTTT; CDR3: CASSLPPAGPMGTEAFF
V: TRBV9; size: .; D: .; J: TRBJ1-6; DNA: TGTGCCAGCAGCGGGGGACGGACACCCCTCCACTTT; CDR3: CASSGGRTPLHF
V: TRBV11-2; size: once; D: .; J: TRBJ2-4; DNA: TGTGCCAGCAGCTTAGAGGCAGGGGTTGGAAACATTCAGTACTTC; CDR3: CASSLEAGVGNIQYF
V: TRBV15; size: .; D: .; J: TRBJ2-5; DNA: TGTGCCACCAGCAGAGGGAACAGCGCGGGGGAGACCCAGTACTTC; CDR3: CATSRGNSAGETQYF
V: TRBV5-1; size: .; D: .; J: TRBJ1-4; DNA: TGCGCCAGCAGCGTCCGACAGTTTGCAACTAATGAAAAACTGTTTTTT; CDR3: CASSVRQFATNEKLFF
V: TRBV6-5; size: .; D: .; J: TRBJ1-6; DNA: TGTGCCAGCAGTAGAGGGAGGTCACCCCTCCACTTT; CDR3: CASSRGRSPLHF
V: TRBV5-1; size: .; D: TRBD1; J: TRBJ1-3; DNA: TGCGCCAGCAGCACGGGACAGCCTGGAAACACCATATATTTT; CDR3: CASSTGQPGNTIYF
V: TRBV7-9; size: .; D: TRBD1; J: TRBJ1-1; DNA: TGTGCCAGCAGCTCACCGGGACAGTTTGAAGCTTTCTTT; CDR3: CASSSPGQFEAFF
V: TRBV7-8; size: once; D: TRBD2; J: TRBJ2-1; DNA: TGTGCCAGCAGTTCGGGAGGAGGGAATGAGCAGTTCTTC; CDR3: CASSSGGGNEQFF
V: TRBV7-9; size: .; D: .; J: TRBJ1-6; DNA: TGTGCCAGCAGCTTAGCAGGGGAGGGGAATTCACCCCTCCACTTT; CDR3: CASSLAGEGNSPLHF
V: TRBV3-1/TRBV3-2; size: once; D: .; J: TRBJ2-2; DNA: TGTGCCAGCAGACGGATGATCAGCAACACCGGGGAGCTGTTTTTT; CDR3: CASRRMISNTGELFF
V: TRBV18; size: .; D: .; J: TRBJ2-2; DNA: TGTGCCAGCTCCCCGAGGGACGGTCAGACCGGGGAGCTGTTTTTT; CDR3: CASSPRDGQTGELFF
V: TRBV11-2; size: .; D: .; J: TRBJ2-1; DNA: TGTGCCAGCAGCTTATCGTCGGGCGGGGAGCAGTTCTTC; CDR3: CASSLSSGGEQFF
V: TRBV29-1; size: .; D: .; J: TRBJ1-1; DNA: TGCAGCGTTGTACCGGGGAACACTGAAGCTTTCTTT; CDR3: CSVVPGNTEAFF
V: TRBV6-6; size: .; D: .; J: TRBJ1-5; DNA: TGTGCCAGCAGTTACTCGAAGGGTCGGAGCAATCAGCCCCAGCATTTT; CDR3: CASSYSKGRSNQPQHF
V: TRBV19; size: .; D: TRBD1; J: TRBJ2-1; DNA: TGTGCCAGCACGGGGACAGGGCGAGACAATGAGCAGTTCTTC; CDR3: CASTGTGRDNEQFF
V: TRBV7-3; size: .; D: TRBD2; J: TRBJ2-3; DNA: TGTGCCAGCAGCACAAGGACTAGCGGGAGGGCCGGGGACACAGATACGCAGTATTTT; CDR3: CASSTRTSGRAGDTDTQYF
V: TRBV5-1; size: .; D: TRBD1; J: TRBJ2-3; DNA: TGCGCCAGCAGCTTGGTAGGACAGGGACAAACAGATACGCAGTATTTT; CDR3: CASSLVGQGQTDTQYF
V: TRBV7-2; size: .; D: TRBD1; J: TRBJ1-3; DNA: TGTGCCAGCAGCTTAAGGGGGCTTGGAAACACCATATATTTT; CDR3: CASSLRGLGNTIYF
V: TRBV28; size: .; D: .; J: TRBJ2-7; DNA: TGTGCCAGCAGTTTTTCAATTCAGGGTGGGGGCTACGAGCAGTACTTC; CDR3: CASSFSIQGGGYEQYF